This T cell receptor beta chain came from a study of beta chain features in type 1 diabetes. V lost 2 bases and J lost 3; bases outside the gene matches: 4. This CDR3 has 15 residues. Germline-derived CDR1 and CDR2 are MNHEY and SVGAGI. CD45RO/CCR7/CD25/CD127/CD95/CD27 sorting isolated CD4+ naive, central memory, regulatory and stem cell-like memory cells. In the case of this clone: Its specificity is unknown.

Expressed TCRB transcripts were sequenced after all isolated RNA was converted to cDNA. Repertoires were generated with immunoSEQ multiplex PCR, while TCRdb's copy carries only in-frame clones and drops some. Of over 700,000 clones in the sample, 17% were seen once. Regarding the study as a whole: A definitive answer on HLA type influencing TCRB rearrangement was not reached here. Lower insertion and higher deletion counts appeared at VDJ junctions in type 1 diabetes patients. The similarity of naive, central memory and Treg TCRB repertoires appeared greater among patients than among healthy donors.

The chain joins TRBV6-5 to TRBJ2-1, with 7 bases aligning to TRBD1. The sequenced material came from naive CD4+ T cells from blood. The sequence was obtained from a woman under 30 in good health. The CDR3 is CASSYVGQFYNEQFF. In DNA, the CDR3 is TGTGCCAGCAGTTACGTGGGACAGTTCTACAATGAGCAGTTCTTC.